This entry lists 27 T cell receptor beta chains sequenced from one sample in a study of blood T cell repertoires in COVID-19. Clones were read by immunoSEQ multiplex PCR, and TCRdb kept only the in-frame ones, dropping some. The data contain 85,000 to 100,000 clones, roughly 75% of them singletons. Sequencing input: peripheral blood. Source of these receptors: a man aged 50 or older who had recovered from COVID-19.

The gene calls are TRBV6-5 and TRBJ2-7, with D perhaps matching TRBD2 (6 bases). Trimming removed 6 bases at V and 4 bases at J, with 19 bases between. The germline gives CDR1 MNHEY, CDR2 SVGAGI. This CDR3 has 15 amino acids. The CDR3 loop reads CASSNGGVGHYEQYF. The CDR3 DNA is TGTGCCAGCAGCAACGGGGGAGTTGGACATTACGAGCAGTACTTC.

DNA of the CDR3: TGTGCCAGCAGTTCGACAGGGGGTACCGAGTCTGGCGCTTTCTTT. This encodes CASSSTGGTESGAFF. The V and J genes are TRBV28 and TRBJ1-1, with TRBD1 matching over 9 bases. Trimming cost V 4 bases and J 11 bases; bases outside gene matches: 14. CDR3 length equals 15 residues. Germline-derived CDR1 and CDR2 are MDHEN and SYDVKM.

V usage is TRBV19 and J usage is TRBJ2-7; TRBD1 aligns across 9 bases. V trimming: 7 bases; J trimming: 4 bases; junction bases outside the gene matches: 11. This CDR3 has 15 residues. Per the germline V gene, CDR1 is LNHDA and CDR2 is SQIVND (reference sequence). The CDR3 region is CASKKVGQGLYEQYF. In nucleotides, the CDR3 is TGTGCCAGTAAAAAAGTGGGACAGGGTCTTTACGAGCAGTACTTC.

The chain's CDR3 is CASSPGGQGNTIYF. The CDR3 nucleotides are TGTGCCAGCAGCCCGGGGGGGCAGGGAAACACCATATATTTT. The chain recombines TRBV3-1 (or the pseudogene TRBV3-2) with TRBJ1-3; a possible D gene is TRBD1 (6 bases). V was clipped by 4 bases and J by 4 bases, with 11 bases between them. This CDR3 has 14 residues. Germline assignment: CDR1 LGHDT and CDR2 YNNKEL (reference sequence).

This rearrangement joins TRBV5-4 to TRBJ2-6, with TRBD1 matching over 9 bases. The V and J ends lost 4 bases and 7 bases, in that order; junction bases with no gene match: 12. Germline-derived CDR1 and CDR2 are SGHNT and YYREEE (reference sequence). This CDR3 region has 17 residues. CDR3 region: CASSKPDRGEGANVLTF. The CDR3 DNA follows: TGTGCCAGCAGCAAACCAGACAGGGGGGAGGGAGCCAACGTCCTGACTTTC.

The gene calls are TRBV27 and TRBJ1-2, with 9 bases that match TRBD1. The length of the CDR3 is 16 residues. Germline values: CDR1 MNHEY, CDR2 SMNVEV (reference sequence). Germline trimming cut 3 bases from V and 4 bases from J; bases unmatched to any gene: 9. Here the CDR3 DNA reads TGTGCCAGCAGTTTTAGTCCACAGGGGGCAGGCTATGGCTACACCTTC. Translated, it gives CASSFSPQGAGYGYTF.

The chain employs TRBV20-1 and TRBJ2-1, with D perhaps TRBD2 (6 bases). The ends were cut back, 4 bases at V and 16 bases at J, with 17 bases in the middle. The length of the CDR3 is 11 residues. Looked up from germline, CDR1 is DFQATT and CDR2 is SNEGSKA (reference sequence). The CDR3 sequence is CSATRRGVPFF. CDR3 nucleotide sequence: TGCAGTGCTACCCGGCGGGGTGTCCCCTTCTTC.

The chain couples TRBV5-1 to TRBJ1-2; D might be TRBD1 (5 bases). Trimming took off 6 bases at V and 5 bases at J, with 17 bases between the two ends. There are 14 residues in the CDR3. Germline loops: CDR1 SGHRS, CDR2 YFSETQ. CDR3 DNA: TGCGCCAGCATCGGGGGTTTCGGAGGGTATGGCTACACCTTC. It is translated as CASIGGFGGYGYTF.

The gene calls are TRBV6-4 and TRBJ2-1, with 9 nucleotides matching TRBD2. The CDR3 is 15 residues long. Germline CDR1 and CDR2: MRHNA and SNTAGT. Trimming at V came to 3 bases and at J to 8 bases, leaving 8 bases not matched to a gene. CDR3 nucleotide sequence: TGTGCCAGCAGTGAAGGCGGGGGGGCCTTTGATGAGCAGTTCTTC. It is translated as CASSEGGGAFDEQFF.

V gene TRBV28 combines with J gene TRBJ1-3; no definite D call. The germline V gene has CDR1 MDHEN and CDR2 SYDVKM. CDR3 size: 14 residues. The germline V and J ends were trimmed by 3 bases and 2 bases, with 8 bases remaining between them. The DNA of the CDR3 is TGTGCCAGCAGTTTTTTGTCAGCTGGAAACACCATATATTTT. It encodes CASSFLSAGNTIYF.

In this sample, this clone turned up a few times. V and J are TRBV5-6 and TRBJ1-1; D remains unclear. The CDR3 is 16 residues long. Germline lookup yields CDR1 SGHDT and CDR2 YYEEEE. The ends were cut back, 2 bases at V and 5 bases at J, with 19 bases in the middle. In nucleotides, the CDR3 is TGTGCCAGCAGCTTTTTCTCGGGATCGAGTGGGACTGAAGCTTTCTTT. Translation: CASSFFSGSSGTEAFF.

The V and J genes are TRBV7-2 and TRBJ2-3, with 14 bases lining up with TRBD2. This CDR3 spans 14 amino acids. The trim removed 3 bases at V and 11 bases at J, leaving 4 bases unmatched. The germline V gene has CDR1 SGHTA and CDR2 FQGNSA. The CDR3: CASSLGLAGEGQYF. CDR3 nucleotides: TGTGCCAGCAGCTTGGGACTAGCGGGAGAAGGGCAGTATTTT. The whole variable domain, remainder taken from reference TRBV7-2 and TRBJ2-3, is GAGVSQSPSNKVTEKGKDVELRCDPISGHTALYWYRQSLGQGLEFLIYFQGNSAPDKSGLPSDRFSAERTGGSVSTLTIQRTQQEDSAVYLCASSLGLAGEGQYFGPGTRLTVL.

This clone was recorded once. The V call is TRBV3-1 (or the pseudogene TRBV3-2), the J call TRBJ1-1, with 10 positions matching TRBD1. Germline loops: CDR1 LGHDT, CDR2 YNNKEL (reference sequence). Trimming removed 4 bases from V and 4 bases from J; junction bases left unmatched: 9. The CDR3 has 16 residues. CDR3: CASSPWDRGRGTEAFF. CDR3 DNA: TGTGCCAGCAGCCCCTGGGACAGGGGCAGGGGCACTGAAGCTTTCTTT.

This clone was seen more than once but under ten times. The genes are TRBV10-3 and TRBJ2-7; TRBD1 matches 7 bases. There are 13 residues in the CDR3. Trimming at V came to 9 bases and at J to 6 bases, leaving 11 bases not matched to a gene. The germline gives CDR1 ENHRY, CDR2 SYGVKD. The CDR3 nucleotides are TGTGCCATAACAGGGGCCGCTGGATTCGAGCAGTACTTC. It is translated as CAITGAAGFEQYF.

The chain links TRBV9 to TRBJ2-5, with D perhaps TRBD1 (6 bases). V lost 0 bases, J lost 5 bases, and 11 bases lay in between. The CDR3 length is 14 residues. Looked up from germline, CDR1 is SGDLS and CDR2 is YYNGEE. CDR3 region: CASSVGPQGETQYF. CDR3 bases: TGTGCCAGCAGCGTAGGCCCCCAGGGGGAGACCCAGTACTTC.

The rearrangement joins TRBV4-2 to TRBJ2-2, with 9 nucleotides matching TRBD2. V was clipped by 3 bases and J by 0 bases; unmatched bases: 2. Germline CDR1 and CDR2: LGHNA and YNFKEQ. This CDR3 is built from 16 residues. Here the CDR3 DNA reads TGTGCCAGCAGCCAGGTAGCGGGAGCGAACACCGGGGAGCTGTTTTTT. Encoded protein: CASSQVAGANTGELFF.

The J gene is TRBJ1-2, the V gene TRBV6-1; 7 nucleotides match TRBD1. This CDR3 comprises 15 residues. The trim removed 2 bases at V and 7 bases at J, leaving 10 bases unmatched. Germline CDR1 MNHNS, CDR2 SASEGT. The CDR3 is CASSELPGGYGGYTF. The CDR3 DNA sequence: TGTGCCAGCAGTGAACTTCCAGGGGGATATGGTGGCTACACCTTC.

The chain employs TRBV19 and TRBJ1-5; 7 nucleotides agree with TRBD1. V dropped 4 bases and J dropped 1; count of bases not matched to a gene: 16. The germline CDR1 and CDR2 sequences are LNHDA and SQIVND (reference sequence). The CDR3 length is 19 residues. CDR3 DNA: TGTGCCAGTAGTACAAGACAGGGTACCTTCGTGGGAAGCAATCAGCCCCAGCATTTT. Translated: CASSTRQGTFVGSNQPQHF.

CDR3 sequence reads: CASRTIRDRGSGYTF. The CDR3 DNA reads TGTGCCAGCAGGACGATCCGGGACAGGGGTTCTGGCTACACCTTC. The rearrangement links TRBV6-6 to TRBJ1-2, with TRBD1 identical over 10 bases. The ends lost 6 bases at V and 7 bases at J; junction bases unmatched: 11. The CDR3 length is 15 residues. CDR1 MNHNY and CDR2 SVGAGI come from the germline V gene (reference sequence).

The V and J genes are TRBV3-1 (or the pseudogene TRBV3-2) and TRBJ2-7, with TRBD1 matching 7 bases. The germline V gene has CDR1 LGHDT and CDR2 YNNKEL (reference sequence). The CDR3 is made up of 15 amino acids. J lost 3 bases, V lost 3 bases, and 8 bases had no gene match. CDR3 nucleotides: TGTGCCAGCAGCCAGACCTTTACAGGGGACTACGAGCAGTACTTC. This encodes CASSQTFTGDYEQYF.

This chain joins TRBV2 and TRBJ2-5; tentative D call: TRBD1 (6 bases). V lost 0 bases and J lost 7, with 12 bases in between. The CDR3 covers 14 residues. CDR1 and CDR2 (germline): SNHLY, FYNNEI. Written as DNA, the CDR3 is TGTGCCAGCAGTGAAGCATACAGGGATGCGACCCAGTACTTC. This gives the protein CASSEAYRDATQYF. The full variable domain, rest sourced from reference TRBV2 and TRBJ2-5, is EPEVTQTPSHQVTQMGQEVILRCVPISNHLYFYWYRQILGQKVEFLVSFYNNEISEKSEIFDDQFSVERPDGSNFTLKIRSTKLEDSAMYFCASSEAYRDATQYFGPGTRLLVL.

J is TRBJ1-4 and V is TRBV15, with D perhaps matching TRBD1 (5 bases). The germline V gene has CDR1 LNHNV and CDR2 YYDKDF (reference sequence). Trimming removed 4 bases at V and 0 bases at J, with 9 bases between. CDR3 length equals 15 residues. This chain's CDR3 is CATSIRGATNEKLFF. As DNA, the CDR3 is TGTGCCACCAGCATTCGGGGGGCAACTAATGAAAAACTGTTTTTT.

This chain uses TRBV19 with TRBJ1-6, with D perhaps TRBD1 (6 bases). Trimming shortened V by 3 bases and J by 7 bases, and 13 bases separated the two germline ends. Germline CDR1 and CDR2: LNHDA and SQIVND (reference sequence). CDR3 length: 15 residues. DNA of the CDR3: TGTGCCAGTAGTATGGGGCAGGGGATGAATTCACCCCTCCACTTT. Translated, it gives CASSMGQGMNSPLHF.

The rearrangement links TRBV19 to TRBJ2-1, with 11 bases matching TRBD2. The CDR3 is 14 amino acids. CDR1 LNHDA and CDR2 SQIVND come from the germline V gene (reference sequence). Trimming took 7 bases from V and 7 from J; bases not matched to a gene: 6. The CDR3 sequence is CASTSSGRPNEQFF. The CDR3 DNA is TGTGCCAGTACCTCTAGCGGGAGGCCAAATGAGCAGTTCTTC.

The genes are TRBV2 and TRBJ2-7, with 16 bases fitting TRBD2. In germline, CDR1 is SNHLY, CDR2 FYNNEI. V was pared by 10 bases and J by 2 bases, with 17 bases of the junction left unmatched. The CDR3 runs 19 residues. DNA of the CDR3: TGTGCCATCCCGGTAGGGGGACTAGCGGGAGGGCCAGGGACCTACGAGCAGTACTTC. Translating it yields CAIPVGGLAGGPGTYEQYF.

V gene TRBV30 combines with J gene TRBJ1-6; 9 bases line up with TRBD1. V lost 1 base and J lost 10; bases outside the gene matches: 5. Germline loops: CDR1 GTSNPN, CDR2 SVGIG (reference sequence). The CDR3 totals 14 residues. CDR3: CAWSEGQGSSPLHF. CDR3 in DNA: TGTGCCTGGAGTGAGGGACAGGGTTCCTCACCCCTCCACTTT.

This chain connects TRBV7-6 to TRBJ2-1; a possible D gene is TRBD2 (5 bases). Germline-derived CDR1 and CDR2 are SGHVS and FNYEAQ. V was cut by 8 bases and J by 11 bases, with 7 bases left in between. The CDR3 has 9 amino acids. This CDR3 is CASGGQQFF. DNA of the CDR3: TGTGCCAGCGGAGGCCAGCAGTTCTTC.